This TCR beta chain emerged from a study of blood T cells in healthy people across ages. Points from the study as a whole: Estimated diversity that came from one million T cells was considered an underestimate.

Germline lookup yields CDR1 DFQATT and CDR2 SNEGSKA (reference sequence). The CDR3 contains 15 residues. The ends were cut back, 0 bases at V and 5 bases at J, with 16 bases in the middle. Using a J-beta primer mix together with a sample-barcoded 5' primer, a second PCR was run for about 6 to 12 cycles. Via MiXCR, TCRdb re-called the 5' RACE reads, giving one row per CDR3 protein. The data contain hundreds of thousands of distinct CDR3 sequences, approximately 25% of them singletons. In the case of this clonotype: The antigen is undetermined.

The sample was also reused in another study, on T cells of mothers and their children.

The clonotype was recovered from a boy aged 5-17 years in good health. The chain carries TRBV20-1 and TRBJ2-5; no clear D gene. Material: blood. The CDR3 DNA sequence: TGCAGTGCTAGAGATCTCGTTTTACTTGGGGAGACCCAGTACTTC. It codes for CSARDLVLLGETQYF.